The clone carrying this TCR beta chain occurred a few times. No antigen is known for it. PCR amplification relied on 60 Vbeta primers (plus 13 Jbeta primers). Assay: immunoSEQ multiplex PCR; the TCRdb copy retains only in-frame clones and omits some. The repertoire has about 98,000 clones, about 81% of them found once; the top ten carry 1.4%. The CDR3 length is 15 residues. V shed 2 bases, J shed 6 bases, and the junction held 8 bases outside the gene matches. Per germline, CDR1 MNHEY and CDR2 SVGAGI. This entry belongs to a study of cytomegalovirus exposure and HLA in healthy donors. Study findings and constraints: Serostatus for CMV was the only available immune exposure information.

The sequenced material came from PBMCs. The TCR sequence derives from a man in his forties in good health and CMV-seronegative. This rearrangement joins TRBV6-5 to TRBJ1-2; 8 bases line up with TRBD1. CDR3 amino acids: CASSYVSGGPNGYTF. The CDR3 DNA is TGTGCCAGCAGTTACGTCTCAGGGGGCCCGAATGGCTACACCTTC.